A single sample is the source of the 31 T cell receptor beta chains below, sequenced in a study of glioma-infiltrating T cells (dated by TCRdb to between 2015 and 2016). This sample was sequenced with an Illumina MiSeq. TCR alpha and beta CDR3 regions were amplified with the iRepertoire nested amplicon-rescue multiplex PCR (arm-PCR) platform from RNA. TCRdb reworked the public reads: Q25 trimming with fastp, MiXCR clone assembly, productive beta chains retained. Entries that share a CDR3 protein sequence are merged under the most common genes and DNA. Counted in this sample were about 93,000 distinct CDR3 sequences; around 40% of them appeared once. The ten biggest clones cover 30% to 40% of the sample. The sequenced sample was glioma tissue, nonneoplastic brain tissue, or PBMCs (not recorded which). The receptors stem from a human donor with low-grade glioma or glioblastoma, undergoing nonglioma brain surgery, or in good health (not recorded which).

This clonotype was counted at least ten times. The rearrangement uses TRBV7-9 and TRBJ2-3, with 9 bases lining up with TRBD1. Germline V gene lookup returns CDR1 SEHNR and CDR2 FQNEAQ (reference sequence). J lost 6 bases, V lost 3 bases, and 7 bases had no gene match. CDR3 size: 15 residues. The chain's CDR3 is CASSLRTGAADTQYF. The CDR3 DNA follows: TGTGCCAGCAGCTTGAGGACAGGGGCGGCTGATACGCAGTATTTT.

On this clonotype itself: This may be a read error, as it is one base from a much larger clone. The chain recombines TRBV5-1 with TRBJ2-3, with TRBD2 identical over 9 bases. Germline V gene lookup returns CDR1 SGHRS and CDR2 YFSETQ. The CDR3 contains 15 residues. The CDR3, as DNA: TGCGCCAGCAGGCCTAGCGGGATCCAAACAGATACGCGGTATTTT. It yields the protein CASRPSGIQTDTRYF.

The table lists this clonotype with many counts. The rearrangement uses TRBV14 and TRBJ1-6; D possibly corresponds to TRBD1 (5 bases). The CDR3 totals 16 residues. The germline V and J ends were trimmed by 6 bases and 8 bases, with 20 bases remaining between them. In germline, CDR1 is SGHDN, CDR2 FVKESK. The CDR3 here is CASSRRRQRGDSPLHF. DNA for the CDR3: TGTGCCAGCAGTCGCCGTCGACAGCGAGGGGATTCACCCCTCCACTTT.

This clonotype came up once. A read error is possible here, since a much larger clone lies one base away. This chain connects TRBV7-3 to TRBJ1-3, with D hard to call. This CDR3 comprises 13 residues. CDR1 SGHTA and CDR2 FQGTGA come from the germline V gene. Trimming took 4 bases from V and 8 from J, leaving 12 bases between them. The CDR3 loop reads CASSSLSVDTIYF. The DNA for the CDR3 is TGTGCCAGCAGCTCTCTCTCGGTGGACACCATATATTTT.

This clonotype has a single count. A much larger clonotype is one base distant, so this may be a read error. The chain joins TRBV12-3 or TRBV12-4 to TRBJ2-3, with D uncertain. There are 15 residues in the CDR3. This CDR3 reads CASSFLLSGTDKQYF. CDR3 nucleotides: TGTGCCAGCAGTTTTCTGCTCTCGGGCACAGATAAGCAGTATTTT.

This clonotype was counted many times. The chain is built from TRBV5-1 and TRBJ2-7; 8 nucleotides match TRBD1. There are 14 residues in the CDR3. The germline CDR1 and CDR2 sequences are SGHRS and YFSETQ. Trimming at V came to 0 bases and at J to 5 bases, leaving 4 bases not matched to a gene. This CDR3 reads CASSLDRGKNEQYF. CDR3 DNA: TGCGCCAGCAGCTTGGACAGGGGGAAAAACGAGCAGTACTTC.

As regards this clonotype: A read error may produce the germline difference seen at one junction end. The CDR3 DNA sequence: TGCGCCACCAGCAGAGAGAAAGCCGAGCAGTACTTC. This encodes CATSREKAEQYF. V usage is TRBV15 and J usage is TRBJ2-7; D unclear. CDR3 length equals 12 residues. Germline loops: CDR1 LNHNV, CDR2 YYDKDF (reference sequence).

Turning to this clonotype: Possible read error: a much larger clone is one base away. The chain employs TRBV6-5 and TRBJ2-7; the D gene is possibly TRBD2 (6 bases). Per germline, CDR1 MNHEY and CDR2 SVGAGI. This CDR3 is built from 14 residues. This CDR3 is CASRRGLNSYEKYF. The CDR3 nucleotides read TGTGCCAGCAGGCGGGGACTTAACTCCTACGAGAAGTACTTC.

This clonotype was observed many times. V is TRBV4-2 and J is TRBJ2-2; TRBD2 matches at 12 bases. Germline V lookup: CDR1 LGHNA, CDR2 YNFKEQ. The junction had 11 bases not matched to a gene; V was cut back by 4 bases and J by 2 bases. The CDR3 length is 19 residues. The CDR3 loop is CASSRILASGGANTGELFF. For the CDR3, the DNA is TGTGCCAGCAGCCGCATTTTGGCTAGCGGGGGGGCAAACACCGGGGAGCTGTTTTTT.

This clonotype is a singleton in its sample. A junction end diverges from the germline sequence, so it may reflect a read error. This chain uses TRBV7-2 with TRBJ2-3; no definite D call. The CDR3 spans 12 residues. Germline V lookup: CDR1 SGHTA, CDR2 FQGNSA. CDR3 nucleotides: TGTGCCAGCAGCCCCGTTACAGAAACGCAGTATTTT. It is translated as CASSPVTETQYF.

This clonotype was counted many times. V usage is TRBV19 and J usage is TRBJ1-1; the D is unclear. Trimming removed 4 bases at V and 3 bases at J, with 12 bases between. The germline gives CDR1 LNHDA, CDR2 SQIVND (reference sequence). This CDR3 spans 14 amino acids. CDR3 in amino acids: CASSNSATDTEAFF. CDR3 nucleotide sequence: TGTGCCAGTAGTAACTCGGCGACGGACACTGAAGCTTTCTTT.

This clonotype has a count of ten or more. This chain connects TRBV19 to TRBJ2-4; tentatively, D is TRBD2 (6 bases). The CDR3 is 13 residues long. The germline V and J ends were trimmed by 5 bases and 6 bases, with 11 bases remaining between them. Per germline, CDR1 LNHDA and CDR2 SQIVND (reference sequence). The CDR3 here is CASSSGLLNIQYF. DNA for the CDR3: TGTGCCAGTAGTTCGGGACTGTTAAACATTCAGTACTTC. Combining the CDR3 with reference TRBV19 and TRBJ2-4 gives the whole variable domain DGGITQSPKYLFRKEGQNVTLSCEQNLNHDAMYWYRQDPGQGLRLIYYSQIVNDFQKGDIAEGYSVSREKKESFPLTVTSAQKNPTAFYLCASSSGLLNIQYFGAGTRLSVL.

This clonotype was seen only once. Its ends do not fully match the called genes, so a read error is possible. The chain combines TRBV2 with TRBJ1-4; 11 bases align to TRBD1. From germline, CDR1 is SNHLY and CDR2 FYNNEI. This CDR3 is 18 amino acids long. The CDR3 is CASILGQGAFLNNEILFF. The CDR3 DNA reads TGCGCCAGCATTCTCGGACAGGGGGCGTTTCTCAATAATGAAATACTGTTTTTT.

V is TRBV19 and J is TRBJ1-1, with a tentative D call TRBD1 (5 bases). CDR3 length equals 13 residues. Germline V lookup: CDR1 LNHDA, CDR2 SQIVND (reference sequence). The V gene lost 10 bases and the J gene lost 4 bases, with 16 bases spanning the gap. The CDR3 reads CATDGRGSTEAFF. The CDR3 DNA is TGTGCCACTGATGGGCGGGGCAGCACTGAAGCTTTCTTT.

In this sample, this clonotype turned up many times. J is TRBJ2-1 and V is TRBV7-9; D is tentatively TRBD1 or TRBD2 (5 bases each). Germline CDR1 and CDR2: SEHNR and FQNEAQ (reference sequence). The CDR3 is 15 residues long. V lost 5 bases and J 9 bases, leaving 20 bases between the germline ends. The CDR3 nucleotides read TGTGCCAGCAGCACACCGGGACGCATCAGGATTGAGCAGTTCTTC. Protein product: CASSTPGRIRIEQFF.

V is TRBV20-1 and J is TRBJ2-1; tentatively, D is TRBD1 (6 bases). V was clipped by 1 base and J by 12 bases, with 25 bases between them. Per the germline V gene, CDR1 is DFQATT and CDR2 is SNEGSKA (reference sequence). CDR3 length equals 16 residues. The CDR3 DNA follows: TGCAGTGCTAGAGCCGAAAGGACAGATCGAATCTACGGGCAGTTCTTC. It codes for CSARAERTDRIYGQFF.

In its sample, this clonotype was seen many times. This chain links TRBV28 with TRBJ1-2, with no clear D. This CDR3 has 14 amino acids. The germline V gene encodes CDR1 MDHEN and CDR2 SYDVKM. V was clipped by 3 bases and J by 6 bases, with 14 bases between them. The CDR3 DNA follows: TGTGCCAGCAGTTTCTTGAGTCCCCGGGATGGCTACACCTTC. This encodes CASSFLSPRDGYTF.

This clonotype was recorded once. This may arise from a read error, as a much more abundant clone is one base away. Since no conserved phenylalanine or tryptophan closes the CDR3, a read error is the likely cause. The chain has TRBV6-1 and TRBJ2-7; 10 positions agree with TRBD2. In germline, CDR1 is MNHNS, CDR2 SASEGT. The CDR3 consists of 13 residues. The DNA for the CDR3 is TGTGCCAGCCTTACTAGCGGGATTTACGGGCAGTACTCC. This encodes CASLTSGIYGQYS.

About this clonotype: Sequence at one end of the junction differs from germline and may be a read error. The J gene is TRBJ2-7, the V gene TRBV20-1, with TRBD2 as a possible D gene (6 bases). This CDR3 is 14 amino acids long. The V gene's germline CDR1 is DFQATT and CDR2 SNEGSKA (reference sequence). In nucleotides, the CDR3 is TGCAGTGCGTCCGGGACGGGGGAACCGGGCGAGCAGCACTTC. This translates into CSASGTGEPGEQHF.

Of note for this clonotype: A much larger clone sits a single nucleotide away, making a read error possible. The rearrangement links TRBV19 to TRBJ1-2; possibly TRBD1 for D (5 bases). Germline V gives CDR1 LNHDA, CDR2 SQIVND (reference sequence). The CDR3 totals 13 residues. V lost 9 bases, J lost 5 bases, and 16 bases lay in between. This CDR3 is CASETQVSYGYTF. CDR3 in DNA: TGTGCCAGCGAAACACAGGTTTCTTATGGCTACACCTTC.

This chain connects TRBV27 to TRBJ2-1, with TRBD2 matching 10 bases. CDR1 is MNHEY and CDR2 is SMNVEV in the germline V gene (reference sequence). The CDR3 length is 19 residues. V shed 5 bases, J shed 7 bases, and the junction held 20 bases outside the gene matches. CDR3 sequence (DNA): TGTGCCAGCAGTCTCCAGACACCATACAGCGGGGGGGCCCGAAATGAGCAGTTCTTC. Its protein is CASSLQTPYSGGARNEQFF.

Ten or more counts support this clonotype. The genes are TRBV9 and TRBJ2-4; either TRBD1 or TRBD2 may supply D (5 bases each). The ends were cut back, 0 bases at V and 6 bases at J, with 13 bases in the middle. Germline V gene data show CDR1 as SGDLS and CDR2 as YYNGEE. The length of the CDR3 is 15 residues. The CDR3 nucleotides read TGTGCCAGCAGCGTAGATGAGGGGCGCCGAAACATTCAGTACTTC. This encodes CASSVDEGRRNIQYF. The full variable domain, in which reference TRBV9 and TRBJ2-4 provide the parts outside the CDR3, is DSGVTQTPKHLITATGQRVTLRCSPRSGDLSVYWYQQSLDQGLQFLIQYYNGEERAKGNILERFSAQQFPDLHSELNLSSLELGDSALYFCASSVDEGRRNIQYFGAGTRLSVL.

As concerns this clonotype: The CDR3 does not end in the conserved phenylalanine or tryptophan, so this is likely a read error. CDR3 sequence: CASSYLAGGEQFL. CDR3 DNA sequence: TGTGCCAGCAGTTACCTCGCAGGGGGTGAGCAGTTCCTC. V and J are TRBV6-8 and TRBJ2-1; 7 positions agree with TRBD1. J lost 9 bases, V lost 2 bases, and 4 bases had no gene match. CDR1 is MNHGY and CDR2 is SAAAGT in the germline V gene. The CDR3 has 13 amino acids.

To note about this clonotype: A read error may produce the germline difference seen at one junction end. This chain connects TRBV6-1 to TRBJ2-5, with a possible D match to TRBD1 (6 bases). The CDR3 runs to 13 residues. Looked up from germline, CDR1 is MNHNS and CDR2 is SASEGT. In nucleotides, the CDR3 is TGTGCCAGCAGGTCACCTCCAGGGGAGACCCCGTACTTC. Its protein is CASRSPPGETPYF.

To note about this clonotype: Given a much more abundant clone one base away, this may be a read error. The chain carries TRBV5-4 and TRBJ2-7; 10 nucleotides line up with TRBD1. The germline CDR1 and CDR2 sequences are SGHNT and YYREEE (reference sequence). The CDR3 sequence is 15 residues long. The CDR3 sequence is CASGLGTGAVYEQYF. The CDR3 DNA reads TGTGCCAGCGGCTTGGGGACAGGGGCCGTCTACGAGCAGTACTTC.

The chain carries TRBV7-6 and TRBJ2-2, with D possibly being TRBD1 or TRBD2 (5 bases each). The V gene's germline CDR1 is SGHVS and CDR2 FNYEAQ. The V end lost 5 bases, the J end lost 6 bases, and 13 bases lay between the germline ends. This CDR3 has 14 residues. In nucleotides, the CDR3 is TGTGCCAGCAGCGAGGGGCCCCCGTCCGGGGAGCTGTTTTTT. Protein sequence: CASSEGPPSGELFF.

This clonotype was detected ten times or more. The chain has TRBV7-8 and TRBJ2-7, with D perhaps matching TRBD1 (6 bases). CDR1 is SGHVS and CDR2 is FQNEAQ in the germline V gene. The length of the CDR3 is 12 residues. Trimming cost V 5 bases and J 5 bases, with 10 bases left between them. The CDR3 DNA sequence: TGTGCCAGCAGCCAGGCAGGGGACGAGCAGTACTTC. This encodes CASSQAGDEQYF.

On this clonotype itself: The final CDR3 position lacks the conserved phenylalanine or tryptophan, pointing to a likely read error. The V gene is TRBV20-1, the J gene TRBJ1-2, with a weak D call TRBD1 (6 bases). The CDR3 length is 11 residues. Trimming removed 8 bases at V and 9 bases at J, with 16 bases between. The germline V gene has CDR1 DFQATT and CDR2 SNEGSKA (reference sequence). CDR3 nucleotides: TGCAGTCCTATCGACAGGAATAGCTACACCTCC. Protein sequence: CSPIDRNSYTS.

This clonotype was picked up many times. The CDR3 sequence: CASSYSYNSNQPQHF. The CDR3 DNA reads as TGTGCCAGCAGTTATAGTTACAATAGCAATCAGCCCCAGCATTTT. This chain connects TRBV6-1 to TRBJ1-5; D unresolved. From germline, CDR1 is MNHNS and CDR2 SASEGT. V was clipped by 5 bases and J by 0 bases, with 11 bases between them. The CDR3 extends over 15 amino acids.

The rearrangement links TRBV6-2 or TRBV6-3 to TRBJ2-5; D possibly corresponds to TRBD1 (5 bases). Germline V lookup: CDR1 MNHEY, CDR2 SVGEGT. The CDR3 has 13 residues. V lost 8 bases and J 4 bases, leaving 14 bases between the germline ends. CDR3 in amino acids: CASRRVLGETQYF. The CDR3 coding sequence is TGTGCCAGCCGCAGGGTATTGGGAGAGACCCAGTACTTC.

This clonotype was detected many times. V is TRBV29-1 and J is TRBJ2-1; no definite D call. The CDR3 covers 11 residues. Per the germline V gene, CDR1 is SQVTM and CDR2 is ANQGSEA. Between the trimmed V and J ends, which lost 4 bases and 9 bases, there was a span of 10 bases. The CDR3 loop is CSVGTSGEQFF. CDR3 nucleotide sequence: TGCAGCGTTGGGACGTCGGGTGAGCAGTTCTTC.